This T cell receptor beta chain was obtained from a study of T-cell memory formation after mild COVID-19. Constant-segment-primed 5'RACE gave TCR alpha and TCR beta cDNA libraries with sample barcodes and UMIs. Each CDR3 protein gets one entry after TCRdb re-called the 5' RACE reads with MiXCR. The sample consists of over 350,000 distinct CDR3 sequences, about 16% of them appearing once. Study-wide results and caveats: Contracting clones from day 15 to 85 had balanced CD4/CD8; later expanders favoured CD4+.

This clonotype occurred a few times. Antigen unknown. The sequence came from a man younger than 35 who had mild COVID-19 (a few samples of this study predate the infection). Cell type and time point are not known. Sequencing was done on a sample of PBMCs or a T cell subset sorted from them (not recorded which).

The CDR3 loop is CATSRPGTGVTEAFF. CDR3 bases: TGTGCCACCAGCAGACCCGGGACAGGTGTCACTGAAGCTTTCTTT. The V gene is TRBV15, the J gene TRBJ1-1; TRBD1 aligns across 8 bases. The V gene end was trimmed by 2 bases and the J gene end by 4 bases; junction bases not matched to a gene: 6. This CDR3 region has 15 residues. Per the germline V gene, CDR1 is LNHNV and CDR2 is YYDKDF (reference sequence).